Shown below are 13 T cell receptor beta chains from a single sample sequenced in a study of CD8+ T cells in alopecia areata. Extraction and reverse transcription of RNA yielded cDNA as the sequencing template. Profiling relied on immunoSEQ multiplex PCR, and the TCRdb table lists in-frame clones only, not all of them. The profile shows just over 150,000 clones, more than 45% of them singletons. The sequencing used CD8+ T cells sorted from blood, collected at week 0. These receptors all come from a human donor with alopecia areata.

This clone was picked up a small number of times. This CDR3 is also generated by other DNA sequences in the sample. CDR3 sequence reads: CASRVAYEQYF. DNA for the CDR3: TGTGCCAGCAGGGTCGCCTACGAGCAGTACTTC. The chain employs TRBV25-1 and TRBJ2-7; D unclear. V lost 6 bases and J 2 bases, leaving 5 bases between the germline ends. Germline V gene data show CDR1 as MGHDK and CDR2 as SYGVNS. This CDR3 has 11 residues.

The V gene is TRBV29-1, the J gene TRBJ2-7, with D possibly matching TRBD2 (5 bases). This CDR3 region has 13 residues. CDR1 is SQVTM and CDR2 is ANQGSEA in the germline V gene. Trimming removed 0 bases at V and 3 bases at J, with 9 bases between. CDR3 DNA: TGCAGCGTTGAAGATAGTCGGGGCTACGAGCAGTACTTC. As protein: CSVEDSRGYEQYF.

The chain combines TRBV7-6 with TRBJ2-3, with TRBD2 matching 11 bases. Germline assignment: CDR1 SGHVS and CDR2 FNYEAQ. Unmatched junction bases numbered 1, after V lost 4 bases and J lost 1 base. The CDR3 extends over 15 amino acids. CDR3 residues: CASSSLAGGTDTQYF. The CDR3 DNA reads TGTGCCAGCAGCTCACTAGCGGGGGGCACAGATACGCAGTATTTT.

This chain joins TRBV13 and TRBJ1-4, with a possible D match to TRBD1 (6 bases). Looked up from germline, CDR1 is PRHDT and CDR2 is FYEKMQ (reference sequence). Trimming pared 4 bases from V and 2 bases from J, leaving 14 bases between. This CDR3 comprises 16 residues. CDR3 nucleotide sequence: TGTGCCAGCAGCTCGCAAACAGGGCGGACTAATGAAAAACTGTTTTTT. It yields the protein CASSSQTGRTNEKLFF. The full variable domain, its missing parts supplied by reference TRBV13 and TRBJ1-4, is AAGVIQSPRHLIKEKRETATLKCYPIPRHDTVYWYQQGPGQDPQFLISFYEKMQSDKGSIPDRFSAQQFSDYHSELNMSSLELGDSALYFCASSSQTGRTNEKLFFGSGTQLSVL.

The chain carries TRBV4-3 and TRBJ2-5, with D perhaps being TRBD1 or TRBD2 (6 bases each). The V end lost 4 bases, the J end lost 5 bases, and 17 bases lay between the germline ends. The CDR3 has 15 amino acids. From germline, CDR1 is LGHNA and CDR2 YSLEER. CDR3 region: CASSPNDGGPETQYF. For the CDR3, the DNA is TGCGCCAGCAGCCCCAACGATGGGGGGCCGGAGACCCAGTACTTC.

The J gene is TRBJ1-2, the V gene TRBV30; no reliable D call. Germline lookup yields CDR1 GTSNPN and CDR2 SVGIG (reference sequence). The CDR3 loop spans 11 amino acids. V was clipped by 8 bases and J by 8 bases, with 15 bases between them. The CDR3 DNA is TGTGCCCTTGTTTGGGGATACGGCTACACCTTC. Residues: CALVWGYGYTF.

This clone was observed a few times. The CDR3 bases are TGCGCCAGCAGCCAAAATTACCCCGCCCCGGAAAATTCACCCCTCCACTTT. This sequence encodes CASSQNYPAPENSPLHF. The chain is built from TRBV4-3 and TRBJ1-6, with D unresolved. V was trimmed by 2 bases and J by 7 bases, leaving 18 bases between them. The CDR3 spans 17 residues. CDR1 and CDR2 from the germline V gene are LGHNA and YSLEER.

This clone was picked up a small number of times. The chain has TRBV14 and TRBJ2-7; 14 nucleotides agree with TRBD2. Germline values: CDR1 SGHDN, CDR2 FVKESK. The CDR3 contains 14 residues. V shed 4 bases and J 7 bases; nucleotides not matched to a gene: 3. CDR3 nucleotides: TGTGCCAGCAGCCGGGGACTAGCGGGGGATGAGCAGTACTTC. The encoded protein is CASSRGLAGDEQYF.

In this sample, this clone turned up once. This chain connects TRBV4-3 to TRBJ2-3; D is undetermined. Trimming stripped 1 base from V and 5 bases from J, with 13 bases between. Looked up from germline, CDR1 is LGHNA and CDR2 is YSLEER. This CDR3 spans 15 amino acids. The CDR3 DNA is TGCGCCAGCAGCCAAGGTGGCGGAGCCGGAGATACGCAGTATTTT. Protein product: CASSQGGGAGDTQYF.

The chain joins TRBV27 to TRBJ1-4; 8 positions match TRBD1. J was trimmed by 5 bases and V by 7 bases; bases with no gene match: 3. Germline V gene sequence: CDR1 MNHEY, CDR2 SMNVEV (reference sequence). The CDR3 sequence is 13 residues long. This chain's CDR3 is CASTGQGNEKLFF. The CDR3, as DNA: TGTGCCAGCACAGGACAGGGAAATGAAAAACTGTTTTTT.

The chain recombines TRBV13 with TRBJ2-5; D unclear. Germline CDR1 reads PRHDT; CDR2 reads FYEKMQ (reference sequence). V lost 2 bases, J lost 5 bases, and 9 bases lay in between. This CDR3 region has 13 residues. The CDR3: CASSLYSQETQYF. The CDR3 DNA is TGTGCCAGCAGCTTATACTCGCAGGAGACCCAGTACTTC.

Concerning this clone itself: Other DNA sequences in the same sample also yield this CDR3. The chain combines TRBV27 with TRBJ2-1; tentatively, D is TRBD2 (6 bases). CDR1 and CDR2 from the germline V gene are MNHEY and SMNVEV (reference sequence). The CDR3 length is 12 residues. Trimming removed 6 bases from V and 4 bases from J, with 7 bases in between. The CDR3 DNA reads TGTGCCAGCAGCCGGGGGTACAATGAGCAGTTCTTC. Its translation is CASSRGYNEQFF.

This chain connects TRBV27 to TRBJ2-7, with D tentatively TRBD2 (6 bases). V dropped 2 bases and J dropped 10 bases, with 18 bases sitting between them. The CDR3 contains 14 residues. Germline V CDR1 and CDR2: MNHEY, SMNVEV (reference sequence). The DNA of the CDR3 is TGTGCCAGCAGTTTAGGCTTCGGGACTCGCTCCCAGTACTTC. Amino acids: CASSLGFGTRSQYF.